The present T cell receptor beta chain was sequenced within a study of blood T cells in healthy people across ages. Findings and caveats of the study: TCR beta diversity per million T cells fell roughly linearly with age. The study regarded diversity estimates from one million T cells as underestimates. Long-lived donors exceeded aged donors in naive CD4+ cells and diversity.

As concerns this clonotype: No antigen is known for it.

Per-sample yields of isolated PBMCs were at least 6 million. Per the germline V gene, CDR1 is SGHRS and CDR2 is YFSETQ. This CDR3 comprises 16 residues. The V gene end was trimmed by 0 bases and the J gene end by 3 bases; junction bases not matched to a gene: 4. Combining a sample-barcoded 5' primer with a J-beta primer mix, a second PCR ran for about 7 to 11 cycles. TCRdb reanalysed the 5' RACE reads using MiXCR and keeps one entry per CDR3 protein. In the table there are around 800,000 distinct CDR3 sequences, roughly 53% of which are singletons. Sequencing was done on a sample of blood. The TCR sequence derives from an older man in good health. The chain employs TRBV5-1 and TRBJ2-1; 9 bases line up with TRBD1. The DNA of the CDR3 is TGCGCCAGCAGCTTGGCTCACAGGGGGCGCTACAATGAGCAGTTCTTC. It specifies CASSLAHRGRYNEQFF.